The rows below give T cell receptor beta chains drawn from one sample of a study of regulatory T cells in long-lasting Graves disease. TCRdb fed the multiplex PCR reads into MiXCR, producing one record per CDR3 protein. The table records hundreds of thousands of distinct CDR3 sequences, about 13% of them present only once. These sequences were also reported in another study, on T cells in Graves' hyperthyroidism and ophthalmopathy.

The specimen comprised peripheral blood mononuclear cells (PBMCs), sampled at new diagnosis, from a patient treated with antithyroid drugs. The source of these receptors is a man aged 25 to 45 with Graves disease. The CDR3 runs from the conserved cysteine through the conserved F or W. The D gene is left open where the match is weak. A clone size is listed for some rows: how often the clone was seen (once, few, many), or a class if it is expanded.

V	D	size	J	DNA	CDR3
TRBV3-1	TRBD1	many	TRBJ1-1	TGTGCCAGCAGCCAAACAGGGGGCTCTGAAGCTTTCTTT	CASSQTGGSEAFF
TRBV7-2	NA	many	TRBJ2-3	TGTGCCAGCAGCTTAAGTGGACAGATCACAGATACGCAGTATTTT	CASSLSGQITDTQYF
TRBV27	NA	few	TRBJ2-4	TGTGCCAGCAGTTCCCAGGGCCGGGAGAGTAACATTCAGTACTTC	CASSSQGRESNIQYF
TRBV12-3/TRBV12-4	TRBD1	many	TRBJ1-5	TGTGCCAGCATCGTTGGGGACAGGGGGCTGGGACAGCCCCAGCATTTT	CASIVGDRGLGQPQHF
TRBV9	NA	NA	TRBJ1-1	TGTGCCAGCAGCGTCATAGGGTTGAACACTGAAGCTTTCTTT	CASSVIGLNTEAFF
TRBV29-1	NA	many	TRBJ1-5	TGCAGCGTGAAACAGGGAGACATGCAGCCCCAGCATTTT	CSVKQGDMQPQHF
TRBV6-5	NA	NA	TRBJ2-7	TGTGCCAGCAGTTACGGTTACGGGATTGATAGTTTCAGCGAGCAGTACTTC	CASSYGYGIDSFSEQYF
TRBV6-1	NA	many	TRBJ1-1	TGTGCCAGCAGCTCGCCGGGACAATTGAACACTGAAGCTTTCTTT	CASSSPGQLNTEAFF
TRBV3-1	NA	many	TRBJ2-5	TGTGCCAGCAGCCAATCAGAGACCCAGTACTTC	CASSQSETQYF
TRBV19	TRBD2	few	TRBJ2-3	TGTTCGAGTGCGGGAGACTCAGATACGCAGTATTTT	CSSAGDSDTQYF
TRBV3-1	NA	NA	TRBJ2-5	TGTGCCAGCAGCCAAGAAAGAGGGGGGACTAATCAAGAGACCCAGTACTTC	CASSQERGGTNQETQYF
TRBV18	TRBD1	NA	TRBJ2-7	TGTGCCAGCTCAGCCTCACAGGGGCTCTACGAGCAGTACTTC	CASSASQGLYEQYF
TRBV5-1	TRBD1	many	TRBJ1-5	TGCGCCAGCAGCTTGGGTGGGACAGACAATCAGCCCCAGCATTTT	CASSLGGTDNQPQHF
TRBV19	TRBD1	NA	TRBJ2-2	TGTGCCAGTAGTATTCTATTGTGGCAGGGGGCTCTTAGGACCGGGGAGCTGTTTTTT	CASSILLWQGALRTGELFF
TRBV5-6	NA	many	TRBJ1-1	TGTGCCAGCAGCTATGGTGGACGGAACACTGAAGCTTTCTTT	CASSYGGRNTEAFF